The rows below give T cell receptor beta chains drawn from one sample of a study of T-cell reconstitution after alpha-beta-depleted transplantation in children. TCRdb reprocessed the PCR reads via MiXCR and lists one record per CDR3 protein. Here the sample spans approximately 290,000 distinct CDR3 sequences, 11% being singletons. This specimen was peripheral blood, taken 180 days after TCRalphabeta/CD19-depleted stem cell transplant. The receptor set was obtained from a male patient under 10 years old who had a stem cell transplant for chronic granulomatous disease, so the T cells may come from the graft donor. CDR3s include the opening cysteine and the closing phenylalanine or tryptophan. The D gene is left open where the match is weak. Expanded clones get a size class; other rows say once, few or many, or leave the size out.

D gene	clone size	V gene	J gene	CDR3 protein	CDR3 DNA
.	few	TRBV15	TRBJ1-3	CATSKRTGSGNTIYF	TGTGCCACCAGCAAAAGGACGGGCTCTGGAAACACCATATATTTT
.	many	TRBV7-2	TRBJ2-5	CASSQRQTQYF	TGTGCCAGCAGCCAAAGACAGACCCAGTACTTC
.	few	TRBV6-1	TRBJ1-1	CASPEGKRTEAFF	TGTGCCAGCCCTGAGGGGAAGCGCACTGAAGCTTTCTTT
.	many	TRBV20-1	TRBJ2-5	CSARVLHQETQYF	TGCAGTGCTAGAGTTCTGCATCAAGAGACCCAGTACTTC
.	many	TRBV4-2	TRBJ1-4	CASSQDDEKLFF	TGTGCCAGCAGCCAAGATGATGAAAAACTGTTTTTT
TRBD1	many	TRBV5-1	TRBJ2-7	CASRNTGGEGLRNEQYF	TGCGCCAGCAGAAATACAGGGGGCGAAGGTTTAAGGAACGAGCAGTACTTC
.	many	TRBV7-2	TRBJ2-7	CASSPGGQRASYEQYF	TGTGCCAGCAGCCCCGGAGGTCAGCGGGCCTCCTACGAGCAGTACTTC
TRBD2	.	TRBV7-2	TRBJ2-3	CASSSWTSGRDTQYF	TGTGCCAGCAGCTCCTGGACTAGCGGGAGAGATACGCAGTATTTT
.	many	TRBV28	TRBJ2-7	CASSSQHLDRAPYEQYF	TGTGCCAGCAGCTCTCAGCACCTGGACAGAGCACCCTACGAGCAGTACTTC
TRBD2	many	TRBV5-6	TRBJ2-1	CASSWTSGYNEQFF	TGTGCCAGCAGCTGGACTAGCGGATACAATGAGCAGTTCTTC
.	.	TRBV27	TRBJ2-2	CASSLLGHRELFF	TGTGCCAGCAGTTTATTGGGGCACAGGGAGCTGTTTTTT
.	many	TRBV6-5	TRBJ2-1	CASSPTRYNEQFF	TGTGCCAGCAGCCCCACACGATACAATGAGCAGTTCTTC
.	many	TRBV20-1	TRBJ2-3	CSADTQYF	TGCAGTGCTGATACGCAGTATTTT
.	many	TRBV20-1	TRBJ2-2	CSARPSHGSGELFF	TGCAGTGCTAGACCTAGTCATGGGTCCGGGGAGCTGTTTTTT
TRBD1	many	TRBV27	TRBJ2-2	CASSLKGTGFTGELFF	TGTGCCAGCAGTTTAAAAGGGACAGGATTCACCGGGGAGCTGTTTTTT
.	many	TRBV4-1	TRBJ2-5	CASSSGSSDTPRETQYF	TGCGCCAGCAGCAGTGGATCTTCGGACACCCCTAGGGAGACCCAGTACTTC
TRBD2	many	TRBV15	TRBJ2-6	CATSRDSTSGFLSGANVLTF	TGTGCCACCAGCAGAGATAGTACTAGCGGGTTCCTCTCTGGGGCCAACGTCCTGACTTTC
.	many	TRBV7-8	TRBJ2-1	CASSPAGRSSYNEQFF	TGTGCCAGCAGCCCGGCCGGACGTAGCTCCTACAATGAGCAGTTCTTC
.	.	TRBV28	TRBJ2-3	CASSFAGRLSGTDTQYF	TGTGCCAGCAGTTTTGCGGGGCGACTATCGGGCACAGATACGCAGTATTTT
TRBD2	many	TRBV11-2	TRBJ2-4	CASSLVGLGSLSKNIQYF	TGTGCCAGCAGCTTAGTTGGACTAGGGTCGCTGTCCAAAAACATTCAGTACTTC
TRBD2	many	TRBV20-1	TRBJ2-7	CSAPSSGLSYEQYF	TGCAGTGCCCCCTCTAGCGGGCTCTCTTACGAGCAGTACTTC
.	many	TRBV21-1	TRBJ2-7	CASSKKNRERYEQSGMQYF	TGTGCCAGCAGCAAAAAGAACAGGGAACGTTACGAGCAGTCCGGGATGCAGTACTTC
.	.	TRBV12-3/TRBV12-4	TRBJ1-5	CASSRSVFVRGRGNQPQHF	TGTGCCAGCTCCAGGTCCGTATTTGTCAGGGGTCGTGGCAATCAGCCCCAGCATTTT
TRBD1	many	TRBV18	TRBJ2-6	CASSRLPGQKPSAGANVLTF	TGTGCCAGCTCACGACTCCCGGGACAGAAACCTTCGGCTGGGGCCAACGTCCTGACTTTC
.	many	TRBV9	TRBJ2-7	CASSVVSQGSEQYF	TGTGCCAGCAGCGTAGTAAGTCAGGGGAGCGAGCAGTACTTC
TRBD2	many	TRBV18	TRBJ2-5	CASSPTSSGSYQETQYF	TGTGCCAGCTCACCGACGTCTAGCGGGAGTTACCAAGAGACCCAGTACTTC
.	once	TRBV24-1	TRBJ2-2	CATSDVGAYTGELFF	TGTGCCACCAGTGATGTGGGAGCGTACACCGGGGAGCTGTTTTTT
.	many	TRBV7-9	TRBJ1-1	CASSPRTTLNTEAFF	TGTGCCAGCAGCCCCAGGACAACCCTGAACACTGAAGCTTTCTTT